These 17 T cell receptor beta chains were all obtained from the same sample, sequenced in a study of cytomegalovirus exposure and HLA in healthy donors. The PCR used 60 Vbeta and 13 Jbeta primers. Sequencing used immunoSEQ multiplex PCR; TCRdb keeps in-frame clones, though not all of them. The sample carries 100,000 to 150,000 clones, about three quarters recorded once. Sequences were obtained from PBMCs. The receptors stem from a young woman in good health and CMV-seronegative.

The chain uses TRBV18 and TRBJ2-1, with 8 bases that match TRBD2. The CDR3 is made up of 15 amino acids. Per the germline V gene, CDR1 is KGHSH and CDR2 is LQKENI. J lost 8 bases, V lost 3 bases, and 9 bases had no gene match. The chain's CDR3 is CASSPQPLAGYEQFF. CDR3 nucleotide sequence: TGTGCCAGCTCACCCCAGCCGCTAGCGGGCTATGAGCAGTTCTTC.

In nucleotides, the CDR3 is TGTGCCAGCAGAACCGAGAGCGGGAGAATCAACGAGCAGTACTTC. The encoded protein is CASRTESGRINEQYF. The chain joins TRBV6-5 to TRBJ2-7; 8 nucleotides line up with TRBD2. CDR3 length equals 15 residues. Germline lookup yields CDR1 MNHEY and CDR2 SVGAGI. V gave up 6 bases and J gave up 5 bases; unmatched junction bases: 12.

A single count supports this clone. The chain couples TRBV15 to TRBJ1-5, with a tentative D call TRBD1 (5 bases). Germline V lookup: CDR1 LNHNV, CDR2 YYDKDF (reference sequence). CDR3 length equals 17 residues. V was trimmed by 1 base and J by 7 bases, leaving 20 bases between them. CDR3 protein: CATSRAEGRVVGQPQHF. CDR3 sequence (DNA): TGTGCCACCAGCAGAGCCGAGGGGAGGGTTGTGGGGCAGCCCCAGCATTTT.

The chain has TRBV2 and TRBJ1-3, with D maybe TRBD1 (6 bases). This CDR3 comprises 16 residues. CDR1 and CDR2 from the germline V gene are SNHLY and FYNNEI. The V gene lost 5 bases and the J gene lost 2 bases, with 16 bases spanning the gap. For the CDR3, the DNA is TGTGCCAGCAGTCCCTTCACAGGGCGGGCTGGAAACACCATATATTTT. It encodes CASSPFTGRAGNTIYF.

This chain uses TRBV20-1 with TRBJ2-1; D unclear. The V gene's germline CDR1 is DFQATT and CDR2 SNEGSKA (reference sequence). The CDR3 is made up of 11 amino acids. V lost 3 bases and J 7 bases, leaving 7 bases between the germline ends. CDR3 in amino acids: CSASKRNEQFF. In DNA, the CDR3 is TGCAGTGCTAGTAAGAGGAATGAGCAGTTCTTC.

The chain carries TRBV7-6 and TRBJ2-2; D is undetermined. The CDR3 is 14 residues long. Germline loops: CDR1 SGHVS, CDR2 FNYEAQ. The V gene lost 0 bases and the J gene lost 4 bases, with 6 bases spanning the gap. The CDR3, as DNA: TGTGCCAGCAGCTTAGCCATGTCCACCGGGGAGCTGTTTTTT. It specifies CASSLAMSTGELFF.

The rearrangement uses TRBV5-5 and TRBJ1-2; weak D call: TRBD1 (5 bases). CDR1 is SGHKS and CDR2 is YYEKEE in the germline V gene (reference sequence). This CDR3 comprises 14 residues. The germline V and J ends were trimmed by 2 bases and 3 bases, with 11 bases remaining between them. The CDR3 protein is CASSLRGGHYGYTF. The CDR3 DNA sequence: TGTGCCAGCAGCTTACGGGGGGGTCACTATGGCTACACCTTC. Full variable domain (rest looked up from reference TRBV5-5 and TRBJ1-2): DAGVTQSPTHLIKTRGQQVTLRCSPISGHKSVSWYQQVLGQGPQFIFQYYEKEERGRGNFPDRFSARQFPNYSSELNVNALLLGDSALYLCASSLRGGHYGYTFGSGTRLTVV.

This chain's CDR3 is CASSPGQTGQQETQYF. CDR3 nucleotide sequence: TGTGCCAGCTCGCCCGGACAGACAGGACAACAAGAGACCCAGTACTTC. V and J are TRBV18 and TRBJ2-5, with D perhaps TRBD1 (6 bases). V gave up 6 bases and J gave up 2 bases, with 19 bases separating them. The CDR3 runs to 16 residues. Germline-derived CDR1 and CDR2 are KGHSH and LQKENI.

The chain joins TRBV21-1 to TRBJ2-7; the tabulated D call, TRBD2, remains unverified against the DNA. TRBV21-1 is marked as a pseudogene. CDR3 length: 20 residues. CDR3 sequence reads: CASSKADLLYLPGYSYEQYF. CDR3 DNA sequence: TGTGCCAGCAGCAAAGCAGACCTCCTTTACCTTCCGGGTTACTCCTACGAGCAGTACTTC.

Only a few counts were recorded for this clone. The chain combines TRBV28 with TRBJ1-1; 8 bases fit TRBD1. The CDR3 runs 12 residues. V lost 8 bases, J lost 3 bases, and 2 bases stayed unmatched. The germline V gene has CDR1 MDHEN and CDR2 SYDVKM. The CDR3 DNA reads TGTGCCAGCGGACAGGGCCACACTGAAGCTTTCTTT. Translation gives CASGQGHTEAFF.

This sequence joins TRBV19 and TRBJ1-1, with a possible D match to TRBD1 (6 bases). The CDR3 loop spans 14 amino acids. Trimming shortened V by 5 bases and J by 0 bases, and 10 bases separated the two germline ends. Germline V gene lookup returns CDR1 LNHDA and CDR2 SQIVND (reference sequence). The CDR3 loop is CASSLRQVNTEAFF. The CDR3 DNA reads TGTGCCAGTAGTCTCCGACAGGTGAACACTGAAGCTTTCTTT.

CDR3 nucleotides: TGCGCCAGCAGTTTGCCTAGAACTAGCGGGGGCTACGAGCAGTACTTC. Protein sequence: CASSLPRTSGGYEQYF. The chain joins TRBV5-1 to TRBJ2-7, with 11 bases identical to TRBD2. After removal of 5 bases from V and 3 bases from J, the junction contained 10 bases not matched to a gene. Germline CDR1 is SGHRS and CDR2 is YFSETQ. The CDR3 contains 16 residues.

This clone was recorded once. The J gene is TRBJ2-5, the V gene TRBV7-9, with D maybe TRBD2 (5 bases). Germline CDR1 and CDR2: SEHNR and FQNEAQ (reference sequence). The CDR3 length is 14 residues. Trimming shortened V by 5 bases and J by 5 bases, and 15 bases separated the two germline ends. CDR3 sequence: CASSPTSLRETQYF. As DNA, the CDR3 is TGTGCCAGCAGCCCAACTAGTCTGAGGGAGACCCAGTACTTC. The full variable domain, its missing parts supplied by reference TRBV7-9 and TRBJ2-5, is DTGVSQNPRHKITKRGQNVTFRCDPISEHNRLYWYRQTLGQGPEFLTYFQNEAQLEKSRLLSDRFSAERPKGSFSTLEIQRTEQGDSAMYLCASSPTSLRETQYFGPGTRLLVL.

The V call is TRBV19, the J call TRBJ2-1, with 7 bases identical to TRBD2. V lost 0 bases, J lost 2 bases, and 1 base stayed unmatched. The CDR3 length is 15 residues. Germline lookup yields CDR1 LNHDA and CDR2 SQIVND (reference sequence). CDR3 protein: CASSIESGTYNEQFF. Here the CDR3 DNA reads TGTGCCAGTAGTATAGAGAGCGGGACCTACAATGAGCAGTTCTTC.

The gene calls are TRBV6-5 and TRBJ1-1; D is possibly TRBD1 (5 bases). Per the germline V gene, CDR1 is MNHEY and CDR2 is SVGAGI. The CDR3 runs 12 residues. V lost 0 bases and J lost 11, with 10 bases in between. The CDR3 DNA reads as TGTGCCAGCAGTTACTCCGGGGGGGACGCTTTCTTT. Amino acids: CASSYSGGDAFF.

The V and J genes are TRBV7-9 and TRBJ2-1; 8 nucleotides line up with TRBD2. CDR1 and CDR2 (germline): SEHNR, FQNEAQ (reference sequence). CDR3 length equals 16 residues. J lost 5 bases, V lost 1 base, and 7 bases had no gene match. The CDR3 is CASSLGGLASDNEQFF. DNA for the CDR3: TGTGCCAGCAGCTTAGGTGGACTAGCATCTGACAATGAGCAGTTCTTC.

The chain couples TRBV14 to TRBJ2-7, with 8 bases that match TRBD2. V shed 1 base and J 0 bases; nucleotides not matched to a gene: 8. This CDR3 has 17 residues. Germline assignment: CDR1 SGHDN and CDR2 FVKESK. The CDR3 DNA reads TGTGCCAGCAGCCAAGGAATAGCGGGGAGTTTCTCCTACGAGCAGTACTTC. Amino acid sequence: CASSQGIAGSFSYEQYF.